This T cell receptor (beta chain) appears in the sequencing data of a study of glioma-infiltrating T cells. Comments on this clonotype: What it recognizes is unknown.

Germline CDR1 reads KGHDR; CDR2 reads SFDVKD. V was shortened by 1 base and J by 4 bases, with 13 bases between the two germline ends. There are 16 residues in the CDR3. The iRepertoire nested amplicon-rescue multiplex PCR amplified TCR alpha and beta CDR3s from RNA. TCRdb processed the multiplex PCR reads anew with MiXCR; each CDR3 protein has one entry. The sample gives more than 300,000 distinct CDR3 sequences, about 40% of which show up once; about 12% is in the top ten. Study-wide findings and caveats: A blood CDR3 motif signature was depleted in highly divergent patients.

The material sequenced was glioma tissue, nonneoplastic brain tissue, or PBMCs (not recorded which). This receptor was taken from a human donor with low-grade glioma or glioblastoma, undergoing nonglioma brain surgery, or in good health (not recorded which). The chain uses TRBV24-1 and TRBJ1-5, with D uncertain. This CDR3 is CATSDFGEPFNQPQHF. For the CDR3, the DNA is TGTGCCACCAGTGATTTTGGGGAACCTTTTAATCAGCCCCAGCATTTT.